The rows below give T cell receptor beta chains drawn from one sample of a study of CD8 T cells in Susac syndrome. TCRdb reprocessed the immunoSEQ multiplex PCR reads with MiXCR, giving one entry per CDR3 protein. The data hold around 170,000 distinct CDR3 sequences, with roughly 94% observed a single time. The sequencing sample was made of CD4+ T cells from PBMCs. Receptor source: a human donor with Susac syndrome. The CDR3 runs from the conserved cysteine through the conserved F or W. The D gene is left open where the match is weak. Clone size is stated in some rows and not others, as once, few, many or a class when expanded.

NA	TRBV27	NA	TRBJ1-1	TGTGCCAGTCGGCGGGACGGTTACGGCACTGAAGCTTTCTTT	CASRRDGYGTEAFF
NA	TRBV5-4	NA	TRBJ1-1	TGTGCCAGCAGCTTGGTCGGGGGGTCGAACACTGAAGCTTTCTTT	CASSLVGGSNTEAFF
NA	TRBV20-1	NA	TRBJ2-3	TGCAGTGCGTTAACGGGACTGGGCACAGATACGCAGTATTTT	CSALTGLGTDTQYF
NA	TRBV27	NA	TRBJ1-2	TGTGCCAGCAGTTTGGACATAGACACTGGCTACACCTTC	CASSLDIDTGYTF
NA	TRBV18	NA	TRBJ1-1	TGTGCCAGCTCACCACCGTCCGGCACTGAAGCTTTCTTT	CASSPPSGTEAFF
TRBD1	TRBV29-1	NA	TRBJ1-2	TGCAGCGTCGGGACAGGGCCAAACTATGGCTACACCTTC	CSVGTGPNYGYTF
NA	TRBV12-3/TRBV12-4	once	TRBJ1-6	TGTGCCAGCACCAGCAGCTCCTATAATTCACCCCTCCACTTT	CASTSSSYNSPLHF
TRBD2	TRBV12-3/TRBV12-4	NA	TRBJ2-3	TGTGCCAGCAGTTTGGGTCAGCGGGGTCCAGATACGCAGTATTTT	CASSLGQRGPDTQYF
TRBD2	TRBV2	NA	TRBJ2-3	TGTGCCAGCAGCGTACTAGCGGGGGGGCTGGGGGCGCAGTATTTT	CASSVLAGGLGAQYF
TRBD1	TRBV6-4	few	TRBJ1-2	TGTGCCAGCAGTCCCGGGACAGCCAACTATGGCTACACCTTC	CASSPGTANYGYTF
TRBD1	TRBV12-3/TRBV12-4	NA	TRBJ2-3	TGTGCCAGCAGCCCGCGGACAGGTTGGACAGATACGCAGTATTTT	CASSPRTGWTDTQYF
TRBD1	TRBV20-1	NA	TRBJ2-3	TGCAGTGCTAGAGCCCCACAGGGGCCCGGAGATACGCAGTATTTT	CSARAPQGPGDTQYF
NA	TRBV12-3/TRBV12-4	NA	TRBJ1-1	TGTGCCAGCAGTTGGGGACCAGGGACTGAAGCTTTCTTT	CASSWGPGTEAFF
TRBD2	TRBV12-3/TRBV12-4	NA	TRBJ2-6	TGTGCCACCCGGGCGGGGGGAGACTCTGGGGCCAACGTCCTGACTTTC	CATRAGGDSGANVLTF
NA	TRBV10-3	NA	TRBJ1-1	TGTGCCATCAGGGACCGGGGCCCGACCGAGGCTGAAGCTTTCTTT	CAIRDRGPTEAEAFF
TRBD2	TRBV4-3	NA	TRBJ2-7	TGCGCCAGCAGCCAAGAGGGGGGGAACGAGCAGTACTTC	CASSQEGGNEQYF
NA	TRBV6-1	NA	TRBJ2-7	TGTGCCAGCAGTGAAGCGGGGTGGGGAATAAGGGCAGGGGCCTACGAGCAGTACTTC	CASSEAGWGIRAGAYEQYF
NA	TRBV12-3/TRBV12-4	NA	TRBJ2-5	TGTGCCAGCAGTTTCGCAATGGCTTCTCAAGAGACCCAGTACTTC	CASSFAMASQETQYF
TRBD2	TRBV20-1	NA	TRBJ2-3	TGCAGTGCTAGAGGGGCGAGCGGGGGGGGCACAGATACGCAGTATTTT	CSARGASGGGTDTQYF
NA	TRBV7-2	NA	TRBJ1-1	TGTGCCAGCAGCTTAGTAGGGTTGAACACTGAAGCTTTCTTT	CASSLVGLNTEAFF
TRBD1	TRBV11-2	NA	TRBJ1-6	TGTGCCAGCAGCTTAGTTGATTATTCGGGACAGGGGACTAATTCACCCCTCCACTTT	CASSLVDYSGQGTNSPLHF
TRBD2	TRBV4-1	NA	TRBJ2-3	TGCGCCAGCAGCCAAGATGGGACTAGTACAGATACGCAGTATTTT	CASSQDGTSTDTQYF
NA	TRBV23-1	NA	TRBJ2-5	TGCGCCAGCAGTCACGCCGGGATTGGCAGGGGAGAGACCCAGTACTTC	CASSHAGIGRGETQYF
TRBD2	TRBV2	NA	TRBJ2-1	TGTGCCAGCAGTGGACTAGCGGGGCTGGTGTTCTTC	CASSGLAGLVFF
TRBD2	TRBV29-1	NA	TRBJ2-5	TGCAGCGTTCTACCCACTCGGGGGGGCGAGGAGACCCAGTACTTC	CSVLPTRGGEETQYF
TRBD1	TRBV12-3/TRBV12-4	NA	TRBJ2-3	TGTGCCAGCAGTGCCCCAGGGGGCGTAACAGATACGCAGTATTTT	CASSAPGGVTDTQYF
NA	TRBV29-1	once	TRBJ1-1	TGCAGCGTATCCCTAATGCACATGAACACTGAAGCTTTCTTT	CSVSLMHMNTEAFF
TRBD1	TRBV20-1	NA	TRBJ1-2	TGCAGTGCTAAGGAGGGGGCGGTCCAAGGCTACACCTTC	CSAKEGAVQGYTF
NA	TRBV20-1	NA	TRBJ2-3	TGCAGTGCGGAGGGAAGCACAGATACGCAGTATTTT	CSAEGSTDTQYF
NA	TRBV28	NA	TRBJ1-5	TGTGCCAGCAAAGGGGGAAATCAGCCCCAGCATTTT	CASKGGNQPQHF
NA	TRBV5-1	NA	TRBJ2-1	TGCGCCAGCAGCTTGGCGCAGGGCAAGGTTGAGCAGTTCTTC	CASSLAQGKVEQFF
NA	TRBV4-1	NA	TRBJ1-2	TGCGCCAGCAGCCAAGGGGGGAGGACAGCTCAACTCTATGGCTACACCTTC	CASSQGGRTAQLYGYTF
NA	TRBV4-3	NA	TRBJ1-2	TGCGCCAGCAGCCAATCCTACAGGGACTATGGCTACACCTTC	CASSQSYRDYGYTF
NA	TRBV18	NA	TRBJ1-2	TGTGCCAGCTCACCACTTGAGGAAACCTATGGCTACACCTTC	CASSPLEETYGYTF
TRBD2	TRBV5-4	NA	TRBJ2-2	TGTGCCAGCAGCGGCCTAGCGGGGGGGCAGGGGGAGCTGTTTTTT	CASSGLAGGQGELFF
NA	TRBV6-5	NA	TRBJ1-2	TGTGCCAGCAGTTACGAGAGGGGAAACTATGGCTACACCTTC	CASSYERGNYGYTF
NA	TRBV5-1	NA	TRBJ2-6	TGCGCCAGCAGCTTACGATACACCTCTGGGGCCAACGTCCTGACTTTC	CASSLRYTSGANVLTF
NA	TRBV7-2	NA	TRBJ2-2	TGTGCCAGCAGCTTAGGTCGCGCGACCGGGGAGCTGTTTTTT	CASSLGRATGELFF
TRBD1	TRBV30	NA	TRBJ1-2	TGTGCCTGTGGACAGGGCTATGGCTACACCTTC	CACGQGYGYTF
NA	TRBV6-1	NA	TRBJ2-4	TGTGCCAGCCACGCAGGGTCAAAAAACATTCAGTACTTC	CASHAGSKNIQYF
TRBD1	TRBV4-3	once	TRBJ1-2	TGCGCCAGCAGCCAGGGCTGGGACAGTAACTATGGCTACACCTTC	CASSQGWDSNYGYTF
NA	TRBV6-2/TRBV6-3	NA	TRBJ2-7	TGTGCCAGCAGGAGGGGGTCCTCCTACGAGCAGTACTTC	CASRRGSSYEQYF
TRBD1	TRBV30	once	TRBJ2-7	TGTGCCTGGCGGCCGGGACAGGGAGCCCACGAGCAGTACTTC	CAWRPGQGAHEQYF
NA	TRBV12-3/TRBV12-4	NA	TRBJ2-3	TGTGCCAGCAGTCCAACGGGACTCCGCACAGATACGCAGTATTTT	CASSPTGLRTDTQYF
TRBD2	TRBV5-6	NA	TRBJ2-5	TGTGCCAGCAGCGGGAGCGGGGGGGCCTGGGAGACCCAGTACTTC	CASSGSGGAWETQYF
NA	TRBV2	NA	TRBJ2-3	TGTGCCAGCAGCCTCGACAAGGAGAGCACAGATACGCAGTATTTT	CASSLDKESTDTQYF
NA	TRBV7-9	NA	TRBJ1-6	TGTGCCAGCAGCATAGACGGGGCTGATAATTCACCCCTCCACTTT	CASSIDGADNSPLHF
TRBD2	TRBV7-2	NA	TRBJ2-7	TGTGCCAGCAGCGTTAGCGGGGGGGCCCAAAGGACCCTCTACGAGCAGTACTTC	CASSVSGGAQRTLYEQYF
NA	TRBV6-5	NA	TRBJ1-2	TGTGCCAGCAGTCCCAGCGACTATGGCTACACCTTC	CASSPSDYGYTF
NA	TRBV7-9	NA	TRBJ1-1	TGTGCCGGGGGGCGCCTGAACACTGAAGCTTTCTTT	CAGGRLNTEAFF
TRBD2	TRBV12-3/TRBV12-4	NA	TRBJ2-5	TGTGCCAGCAGTCCGGGGGGGCCGCGAGAGACCCAGTACTTC	CASSPGGPRETQYF
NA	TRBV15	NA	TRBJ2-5	TGTGCCACCGCGTGGGGGCAAGAGACCCAGTACTTC	CATAWGQETQYF
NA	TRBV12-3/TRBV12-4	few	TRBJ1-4	TGTGCCAGCAGTTTAGATTCCGAAAAACTGTTTTTT	CASSLDSEKLFF
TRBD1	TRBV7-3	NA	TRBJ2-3	TGTGCCAGCAGCTTGGACAGGGAATCCCCCCCTCCAGATACGCAGTATTTT	CASSLDRESPPPDTQYF
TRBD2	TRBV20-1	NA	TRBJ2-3	TGCAGTGCTAGACTAGCGGGGAACACAGATACGCAGTATTTT	CSARLAGNTDTQYF